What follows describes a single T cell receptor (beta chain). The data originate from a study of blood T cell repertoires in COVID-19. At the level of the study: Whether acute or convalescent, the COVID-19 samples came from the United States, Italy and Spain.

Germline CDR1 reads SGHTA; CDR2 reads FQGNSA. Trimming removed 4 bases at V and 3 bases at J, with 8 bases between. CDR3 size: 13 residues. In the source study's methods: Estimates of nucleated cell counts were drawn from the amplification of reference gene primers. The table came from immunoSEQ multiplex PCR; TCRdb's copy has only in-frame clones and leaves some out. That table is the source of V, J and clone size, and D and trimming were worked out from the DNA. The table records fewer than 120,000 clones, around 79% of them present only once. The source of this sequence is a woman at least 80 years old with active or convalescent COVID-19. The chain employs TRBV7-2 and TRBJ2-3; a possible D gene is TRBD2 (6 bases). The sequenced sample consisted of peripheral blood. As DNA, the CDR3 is TGTGCCAGCAGCTCCCGGGAGACAGATACGCAGTATTTT. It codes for CASSSRETDTQYF.